This TCR beta chain was found in a study of cytotoxic CD8 clonotypes in ibrutinib-treated CLL. Looking at the study overall: Samples yielded averages of approximately 260,000 productive templates and fewer than 95,000 productive rearrangements.

The study's findings and limits: At baseline, clonality was higher than in age-matched healthy donors and correlated with CD8+ counts. A rise in clonality was seen at ibrutinib response, and a fall back toward baseline was seen at progression.

The ends lost 4 bases at V and 3 bases at J; junction bases unmatched: 8. The germline gives CDR1 SGDLS, CDR2 YYNGEE. The CDR3 extends over 16 amino acids. Comment on this clone: Its antigen is as yet unknown.

Target depth was 1 in 200,000 to 1 in 1 million T cells, about 10x per clonotype. Some clones are missing from TCRdb's copy, which holds only in-frame ones; the method was immunoSEQ multiplex PCR. The sample lists 160,000 or so clones, about 80% seen once, with about 1.9% in the top ten. Sequencing used PBMCs, obtained after 12 months of ibrutinib treatment. The source of this sequence is a human donor with chronic lymphocytic leukemia. J is TRBJ1-3 and V is TRBV9; the match to TRBD1 covers 9 bases. The DNA of the CDR3 is TGTGCCAGCAGCTGGGACAGGGAGACAGGTGGAAACACCATATATTTT. The encoded protein is CASSWDRETGGNTIYF.